The rows below give T cell receptor beta chains drawn from one sample of a study of blood T cell repertoires in COVID-19. Sequencing was performed with immunoSEQ multiplex PCR; in TCRdb, only in-frame clones are kept and a portion is missing. Here the sample spans some 240,000 clones, 75% to 90% being singletons. Source material: peripheral blood. These receptors were taken from a woman aged 55 to 70 with active or convalescent COVID-19. Each CDR3 is given with its conserved first and last residue.

v_gene: TRBV2
CDR3aa: CASTRVKGADYGYTF

v_gene: TRBV5-1
CDR3aa: CASSLVAGVETQYF

v_gene: TRBV7-9
CDR3aa: CASSLRLGSRPTDTQYF

v_gene: TRBV29-1
CDR3aa: CSVDRGTEAFF

v_gene: TRBV5-1
CDR3aa: CASSLEAGARGYTF

v_gene: TRBV6-5
CDR3aa: CASSRGGLAGNTIYF

v_gene: TRBV27
CDR3aa: CASSLRGQPQHF

v_gene: TRBV9
CDR3aa: CASSVDPKQETQYF

v_gene: TRBV4-2
CDR3aa: CASSQFETSGGEYNEQFF

v_gene: TRBV4-1
CDR3aa: CASSQVVRTYEQYF

v_gene: TRBV6-5
CDR3aa: CASKITGLSGNTIYF

v_gene: TRBV9
CDR3aa: CASSVETGNYGYTF

v_gene: TRBV4-3
CDR3aa: CASSQEWGGNSPLHF

v_gene: TRBV5-1
CDR3aa: CASSLGTHPNTEAFF

v_gene: TRBV5-1
CDR3aa: CASSLHEGEQFF

v_gene: TRBV3-1/TRBV3-2
CDR3aa: CASSQEWGVDYNEQFF

v_gene: TRBV14
CDR3aa: CASRPSGGAMHEQFF

v_gene: TRBV2
CDR3aa: CASNVPTPEAFF

v_gene: TRBV18
CDR3aa: CASSQASDTQYF

v_gene: TRBV11-1
CDR3aa: CASSLSGEAFF

v_gene: TRBV7-2
CDR3aa: CASSLFIGAPSNQPQHF

v_gene: TRBV7-6
CDR3aa: CASSLTGTYGNTIYF